This passage covers 16 T cell receptor beta chains from one sample sequenced in a study of post-analysis software for immune sequencing data. General study findings and limits: Patients carried roughly five TRBV segments more frequently than controls did, and TRBV5-6, TRBV5-1 and TRBV20-1 were among them.

cDNA libraries for TCR beta contained unique molecular identifiers. From the PCR reads, TCRdb called clonotypes with MiXCR, one entry per CDR3 protein. The sample yields about 430,000 distinct CDR3 sequences, over 30% seen once. These receptors have no identified antigens. The specimen sequenced was blood. Every receptor here comes from a girl aged 2 to 9 with multiple sclerosis.

V usage is TRBV9 and J usage is TRBJ2-1; 7 bases line up with TRBD2. CDR1 SGDLS and CDR2 YYNGEE come from the germline V gene. Unmatched junction bases numbered 9, after V lost 3 bases and J lost 3 bases. This CDR3 region has 16 residues. CDR3 sequence reads: CASSDVPSGNYNEQFF. CDR3 nucleotide sequence: TGTGCCAGCAGCGACGTCCCTAGCGGTAACTACAATGAGCAGTTCTTC.

This clonotype was detected a few times. The V and J genes are TRBV5-1 and TRBJ2-4, with D unresolved. Deletions cut 0 bases from V and 1 base from J, with 11 bases between. The CDR3 totals 16 residues. Germline V CDR1 and CDR2: SGHRS, YFSETQ. The CDR3 loop is CASSLEGNGAKNIQYF. CDR3 nucleotides: TGCGCCAGCAGCTTGGAAGGGAACGGGGCCAAAAACATTCAGTACTTC.

This clonotype was observed a handful of times. The rearrangement uses TRBV5-1 and TRBJ2-1, with D unresolved. V was clipped by 5 bases and J by 1 base, with 10 bases between them. This CDR3 has 14 residues. Germline loops: CDR1 SGHRS, CDR2 YFSETQ. The CDR3 sequence is CASSPYSSYNEQFF. CDR3 nucleotides: TGCGCCAGCAGTCCTTACTCTTCCTACAATGAGCAGTTCTTC.

This clonotype has just a few counts. V is TRBV12-3 or TRBV12-4 and J is TRBJ1-1; D is uncertain. This CDR3 has 12 amino acids. Trimming pared 2 bases from V and 10 bases from J, leaving 11 bases between. The CDR3 spells CASSLTIWVAFF. The CDR3 DNA follows: TGTGCCAGCAGTTTAACGATTTGGGTAGCTTTCTTT.

The table lists this clonotype with a few counts. The V and J genes are TRBV7-9 and TRBJ2-1; D call uncertain. Per the germline V gene, CDR1 is SEHNR and CDR2 is FQNEAQ (reference sequence). This CDR3 is built from 14 residues. Trimming removed 1 base at V and 7 bases at J, with 11 bases between. CDR3: CASSLVGMGNEQFF. CDR3 bases: TGTGCCAGCAGCTTAGTAGGTATGGGAAATGAGCAGTTCTTC.

In the case of this clonotype: Mismatch with germline at one junction end may stem from a read error. CDR3 sequence (DNA): TGTTCCAGCAGCTTAGTAGGTAGTCTCCAAGAGACCCAGTACTTC. Amino acids: CSSSLVGSLQETQYF. V gene TRBV7-9 combines with J gene TRBJ2-5; D uncertain. The CDR3 totals 15 residues. Germline CDR1 is SEHNR and CDR2 is FQNEAQ (reference sequence).

This chain links TRBV29-1 with TRBJ2-4, with a weak D call TRBD2 (5 bases). CDR3 length equals 19 residues. The germline V gene has CDR1 SQVTM and CDR2 ANQGSEA. The V and J ends lost 3 bases and 0 bases respectively, with 24 bases between them. For the CDR3, the DNA is TGCAGCGTTGAGGGGTATGGACGGACTTCGAATAGAGCCAAAAACATTCAGTACTTC. It is translated as CSVEGYGRTSNRAKNIQYF.

This clonotype came up once. The chain recombines TRBV2 with TRBJ2-1; D unresolved. Gene TRBJ2-7 matches the end of the DNA better, so the J call may be wrong. This CDR3 contains 15 residues. CDR1 is SNHLY, CDR2 FYNNEI, per germline. CDR3 sequence reads: CASSEVALTNNEQYF. The CDR3 DNA reads as TGTGCCAGCAGTGAAGTGGCGCTAACGAACAATGAGCAGTACTTC.

This clonotype was found a few times. Here the CDR3 DNA reads TGTGCCAGCAACGGAAAAGATGTGGGTAATTCACCCCTCCACTTT. Protein product: CASNGKDVGNSPLHF. The chain combines TRBV5-6 with TRBJ1-6; D gene ambiguous. Per germline, CDR1 SGHDT and CDR2 YYEEEE. This CDR3 has 15 amino acids. V lost 6 bases and J 6 bases, leaving 16 bases between the germline ends.

The chain couples TRBV15 to TRBJ1-5; no clear D. The CDR3 is made up of 13 amino acids. The germline V and J ends were trimmed by 5 bases and 6 bases, with 11 bases remaining between them. The germline V gene has CDR1 LNHNV and CDR2 YYDKDF (reference sequence). The CDR3 nucleotides are TGTGCCACCAGCGTTACGGAGGCTCAGCCCCAGCATTTT. It encodes CATSVTEAQPQHF.

The sample holds a few counts of this clonotype. This sequence joins TRBV20-1 and TRBJ1-1; D unclear. V shed 1 base and J shed 4 bases, with 7 bases lying between them. The CDR3 runs 12 residues. Germline lookup yields CDR1 DFQATT and CDR2 SNEGSKA (reference sequence). The chain's CDR3 is CSARVPVTEAFF. In DNA, the CDR3 is TGCAGTGCTAGAGTACCGGTCACTGAAGCTTTCTTT.

This clonotype was recorded a few times. The rearrangement links TRBV28 to TRBJ2-4; D is perhaps TRBD1 or TRBD2 (6 bases each). V was clipped by 4 bases and J by 0 bases, with 16 bases between them. The CDR3 consists of 17 residues. The germline V gene encodes CDR1 MDHEN and CDR2 SYDVKM. The CDR3 sequence: CASSSSQGLGAKNIQYF. CDR3 DNA: TGTGCCAGCAGTTCCTCACAGGGACTTGGAGCCAAAAACATTCAGTACTTC.

The chain employs TRBV4-1 and TRBJ1-2; D is unclear. The V and J ends lost 2 bases and 4 bases respectively, with 8 bases between them. Germline-derived CDR1 and CDR2 are MGHRA and YSYEKL. The CDR3 is 13 amino acids. DNA for the CDR3: TGCGCCAGCAGCCAAATCGACTTCTATGGCTACACCTTC. This gives the protein CASSQIDFYGYTF.

In regard to this clonotype: Germline is not matched at one junction end, which may reflect a read error. The chain couples TRBV2 to TRBJ2-1, with no clear D. This CDR3 spans 13 amino acids. Germline V gene data show CDR1 as SNHLY and CDR2 as FYNNEI. This CDR3 is CASSDGAYNERFF. The CDR3 DNA sequence: TGTGCCAGCAGTGACGGAGCCTACAATGAGCGGTTCTTC.

The chain couples TRBV9 to TRBJ2-3, with D unresolved. The CDR3 runs 14 residues. The V end lost 0 bases, the J end lost 3 bases, and 8 bases lay between the germline ends. From germline, CDR1 is SGDLS and CDR2 YYNGEE. This chain's CDR3 is CASSVGVVTDTQYF. The CDR3 DNA is TGTGCCAGCAGCGTAGGGGTAGTTACAGATACGCAGTATTTT. Supplemented by reference TRBV9 and TRBJ2-3, the full variable domain reads DSGVTQTPKHLITATGQRVTLRCSPRSGDLSVYWYQQSLDQGLQFLIQYYNGEERAKGNILERFSAQQFPDLHSELNLSSLELGDSALYFCASSVGVVTDTQYFGPGTRLTVL.

This clonotype came up once. This chain joins TRBV5-6 and TRBJ2-1; 7 nucleotides agree with TRBD2. The V gene end was trimmed by 1 base and the J gene end by 3 bases; junction bases not matched to a gene: 10. Germline V gene lookup returns CDR1 SGHDT and CDR2 YYEEEE. The CDR3 has 17 amino acids. CDR3 DNA sequence: TGTGCCAGCAGCTTGAATTTTGTTGCGGGAGTCTACAATGAGCAGTTCTTC. It specifies CASSLNFVAGVYNEQFF.